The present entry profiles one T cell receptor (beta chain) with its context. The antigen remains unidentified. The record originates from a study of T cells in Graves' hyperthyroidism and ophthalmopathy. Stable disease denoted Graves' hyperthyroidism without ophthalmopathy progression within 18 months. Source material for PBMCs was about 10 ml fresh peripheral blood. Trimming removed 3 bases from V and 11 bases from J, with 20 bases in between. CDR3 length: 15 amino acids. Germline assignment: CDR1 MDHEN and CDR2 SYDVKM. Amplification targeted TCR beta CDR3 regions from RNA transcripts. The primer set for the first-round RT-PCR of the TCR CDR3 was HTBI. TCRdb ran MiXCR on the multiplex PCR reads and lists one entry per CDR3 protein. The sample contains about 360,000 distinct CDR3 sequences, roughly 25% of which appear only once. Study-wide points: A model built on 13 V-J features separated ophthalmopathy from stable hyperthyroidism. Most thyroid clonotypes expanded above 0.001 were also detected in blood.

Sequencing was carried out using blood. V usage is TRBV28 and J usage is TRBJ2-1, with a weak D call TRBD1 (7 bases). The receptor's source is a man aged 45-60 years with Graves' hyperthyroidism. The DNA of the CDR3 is TGTGCCAGCAGTTTCTCGGGGGACAGCCTGCGGAAGCAGTTCTTC. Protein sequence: CASSFSGDSLRKQFF.